Shown below are 30 T cell receptor beta chains from a single sample sequenced in a study of T cell responses to AZD1222 COVID-19 vaccine. Some clones are missing from TCRdb's copy, which holds only in-frame ones; the method was immunoSEQ multiplex PCR. The sample holds 85,000 to 90,000 clones, 70% to 90% seen once. The sequenced sample was peripheral blood, obtained on day 0 of MenACWY control vaccination. Every receptor here comes from an adult in good health.

The J gene is TRBJ2-3, the V gene TRBV7-2, with 8 nucleotides matching TRBD1. The V segment lost 2 bases and the J segment 4 bases; nucleotides outside the gene matches: 17. CDR3 length equals 19 residues. CDR1 is SGHTA, CDR2 FQGNSA, per germline. The CDR3 reads CASSLRPRGRGPSADTQYF. The CDR3 DNA follows: TGTGCCAGCAGCTTAAGGCCCCGTGGCAGGGGGCCTAGCGCAGATACGCAGTATTTT.

The V and J genes are TRBV28 and TRBJ1-5; TRBD1 agrees at 11 bases. Germline values: CDR1 MDHEN, CDR2 SYDVKM. The CDR3 runs 14 residues. Germline trimming cut 6 bases from V and 6 bases from J; bases unmatched to any gene: 4. For the CDR3, the DNA is TGTGCCAGCAGAGTCGGGACAGGGGGTCAGCCCCAGCATTTT. Translated: CASRVGTGGQPQHF.

This chain uses TRBV29-1 with TRBJ1-2; D gene ambiguous. The CDR3 has 14 residues. Germline assignment: CDR1 SQVTM and CDR2 ANQGSEA. Trimming left V 1 base short and J 6 bases short, with 15 bases between. In nucleotides, the CDR3 is TGCAGCGTTGAAGTATCGGGGTCTGGCGATGGCTACACCTTC. Translating gives CSVEVSGSGDGYTF.

The chain uses TRBV3-1 (or the pseudogene TRBV3-2) and TRBJ2-3; tentatively, D is TRBD2 (6 bases). Germline V lookup: CDR1 LGHDT, CDR2 YNNKEL (reference sequence). V dropped 2 bases and J dropped 7 bases, with 10 bases sitting between them. The CDR3 runs 13 residues. The CDR3: CASSQLGGNTQYF. CDR3 DNA: TGTGCCAGCAGCCAACTGGGAGGAAATACGCAGTATTTT.

This clone was observed a single time. This rearrangement joins TRBV5-3 to TRBJ2-1; 10 nucleotides line up with TRBD2. TRBV5-3 is known as an ORF, though its function is uncertain. The CDR3 is made up of 15 amino acids. V gave up 4 bases and J gave up 5 bases; unmatched junction bases: 6. In nucleotides, the CDR3 is TGTGCCAGAAGCCGCCGAGGGACTAGCGACAATGAGCAGTTCTTC. Residues: CARSRRGTSDNEQFF.

V usage is TRBV19 and J usage is TRBJ1-5; D is unresolved. The germline V gene encodes CDR1 LNHDA and CDR2 SQIVND (reference sequence). V lost 3 bases and J lost 0, with 12 bases in between. This CDR3 region has 16 residues. The CDR3 loop reads CASSIESSYSNQPQHF. The CDR3, as DNA: TGTGCCAGTAGTATTGAATCGTCCTATAGCAATCAGCCCCAGCATTTT.

The chain uses TRBV4-3 and TRBJ2-5, with D perhaps TRBD2 (6 bases). V lost 4 bases, J lost 1 base, and 13 bases lay in between. Per germline, CDR1 LGHNA and CDR2 YSLEER. The CDR3 consists of 15 residues. The CDR3 DNA reads TGCGCCAGCAGCCGAGGGGCGGGGCTCCAAGAGACCCAGTACTTC. This encodes CASSRGAGLQETQYF.

The rearrangement links TRBV7-2 to TRBJ1-2, with D perhaps matching TRBD1 (5 bases). CDR1 is SGHTA, CDR2 FQGNSA, per germline. Deletions cut 0 bases from V and 9 bases from J, with 17 bases between. The CDR3 is 15 amino acids. The CDR3 region is CASSLAPGPYGSYTF. The DNA for the CDR3 is TGTGCCAGCAGCTTAGCCCCGGGGCCGTATGGAAGCTACACCTTC.

This chain uses TRBV19 with TRBJ2-3, with D hard to call. Germline V lookup: CDR1 LNHDA, CDR2 SQIVND (reference sequence). The CDR3 length is 15 residues. Trimming took 5 bases from V and 5 from J, leaving 17 bases between them. CDR3 DNA sequence: TGTGCCAGTAGTTCTCTTGGGGTGATGGAAGATACGCAGTATTTT. Translating gives CASSSLGVMEDTQYF. The variable domain in full, completed from reference TRBV19 and TRBJ2-3, reads DGGITQSPKYLFRKEGQNVTLSCEQNLNHDAMYWYRQDPGQGLRLIYYSQIVNDFQKGDIAEGYSVSREKKESFPLTVTSAQKNPTAFYLCASSSLGVMEDTQYFGPGTRLTVL.

This chain's CDR3 is CASSEHLAAFF. CDR3 coding DNA: TGTGCCAGCAGTGAACATTTGGCGGCTTTCTTT. J is TRBJ1-1 and V is TRBV6-1; D ambiguous. V was cut by 2 bases and J by 11 bases, with 9 bases left in between. Germline CDR1 reads MNHNS; CDR2 reads SASEGT. This CDR3 contains 11 residues.

As to this clone: The junction shows a germline mismatch at one end, possibly a read error. The chain has TRBV6-2 or TRBV6-3 and TRBJ2-7, with TRBD1 identical over 8 bases. This CDR3 has 16 residues. CDR1 is MNHEY, CDR2 SVGEGT, per germline. The CDR3 is CASSYATGGSSDEQYF. The CDR3 DNA follows: TGTGCCAGCAGTTACGCCACAGGGGGAAGCTCCGACGAGCAGTACTTC.

The gene calls are TRBV7-2 and TRBJ1-1; the match to TRBD1 covers 8 bases. With V trimmed by 4 bases and J by 4 bases, 8 bases remained unmatched. Germline V CDR1 and CDR2: SGHTA, FQGNSA. The CDR3 contains 15 residues. CDR3 in amino acids: CASSSDRGPGTEAFF. CDR3 nucleotide sequence: TGTGCCAGCAGCTCCGACAGGGGACCGGGCACTGAAGCTTTCTTT.

The V call is TRBV12-3 or TRBV12-4, the J call TRBJ2-1; the D is unclear. Deletions cut 3 bases from V and 8 bases from J, with 8 bases between. The CDR3 is made up of 12 amino acids. CDR3 in DNA: TGTGCCAGCAGTTTCCCCTATTATGAGCAGTTCTTC. Its translation: CASSFPYYEQFF.

DNA for the CDR3: TGTGCCAGCAGCTTAATAGGTCCCGGGGACGCGGCTGAAGCTTTCTTT. Its protein is CASSLIGPGDAAEAFF. This chain connects TRBV7-3 to TRBJ1-1; tentative D call: TRBD1 (5 bases). The germline V gene encodes CDR1 SGHTA and CDR2 FQGTGA. Trimming left V 1 base short and J 6 bases short, with 18 bases between. The CDR3 spans 16 residues.

The V and J genes are TRBV4-2 and TRBJ2-7; D possibly corresponds to TRBD1 (6 bases). CDR3 length: 15 amino acids. Germline V CDR1 and CDR2: LGHNA, YNFKEQ. V lost 1 base to trimming and J lost 3 bases, with 13 bases between them. The CDR3 sequence is CASSQVFAGDYEQYF. CDR3 bases: TGTGCCAGCAGCCAAGTTTTCGCAGGGGACTACGAGCAGTACTTC.

CDR3 sequence reads: CAWSVARAYYGYTF. The CDR3 DNA follows: TGTGCCTGGAGTGTAGCCAGGGCATACTATGGCTACACCTTC. The chain couples TRBV30 to TRBJ1-2, with a weak D call TRBD1 (5 bases). Germline CDR1 GTSNPN, CDR2 SVGIG (reference sequence). V was shortened by 0 bases and J by 3 bases, with 11 bases between the two germline ends. The CDR3 sequence is 14 residues long.

The chain employs TRBV5-4 and TRBJ2-5; 10 bases line up with TRBD1. CDR1 is SGHNT and CDR2 is YYREEE in the germline V gene (reference sequence). The V and J ends lost 3 bases and 5 bases, in that order; junction bases with no gene match: 4. The CDR3 runs 14 residues. The CDR3 DNA follows: TGTGCCAGCAGCTCGACAGGGGGCAGGGAGACCCAGTACTTC. This gives the protein CASSSTGGRETQYF.

The rearrangement uses TRBV7-3 and TRBJ2-1, with 7 bases lining up with TRBD1. Trimming removed 2 bases from V and 1 base from J; junction bases left unmatched: 2. CDR3 length equals 15 residues. Germline V gene lookup returns CDR1 SGHTA and CDR2 FQGTGA. CDR3 region: CASSLDRESYNEQFF. Here the CDR3 DNA reads TGTGCCAGCAGCTTAGACAGGGAGTCCTACAATGAGCAGTTCTTC. The complete variable domain, with remaining parts taken from reference TRBV7-3 and TRBJ2-1, reads GAGVSQTPSNKVTEKGKYVELRCDPISGHTALYWYRQSLGQGPEFLIYFQGTGAADDSGLPNDRFFAVRPEGSVSTLKIQRTERGDSAVYLCASSLDRESYNEQFFGPGTRLTVL.

The chain couples TRBV7-2 to TRBJ2-2; 11 bases are shared with TRBD2. Germline CDR1 SGHTA, CDR2 FQGNSA. The V gene end was trimmed by 5 bases and the J gene end by 2 bases; junction bases not matched to a gene: 10. There are 18 residues in the CDR3. CDR3 bases: TGTGCCAGCAGCCTGAACCCACTAGCGGGGGTCAACACCGGGGAGCTGTTTTTT. Translated, it gives CASSLNPLAGVNTGELFF.

V gene TRBV28 combines with J gene TRBJ2-2; perhaps D is TRBD1 or TRBD2 (5 bases each). Germline V gene sequence: CDR1 MDHEN, CDR2 SYDVKM. The CDR3 spans 17 residues. The V and J ends lost 1 base and 3 bases respectively, with 15 bases between them. The CDR3 DNA reads as TGTGCCAGCAGTTTATTCGTGGGGGTGACGTACACCGGGGAGCTGTTTTTT. Protein product: CASSLFVGVTYTGELFF.

The chain joins TRBV15 to TRBJ1-5; a possible D gene is TRBD1 (6 bases). V shed 1 base and J shed 0 bases, with 13 bases lying between them. Germline V gives CDR1 LNHNV, CDR2 YYDKDF (reference sequence). There are 17 residues in the CDR3. The CDR3 DNA follows: TGTGCCACCAGCAGAGCCCCAGGGGCCGTTAGCAATCAGCCCCAGCATTTT. It specifies CATSRAPGAVSNQPQHF.

The DNA for the CDR3 is TGTGCCAGCAGCGGGGGGCCGGGGACAGATACGCAGTATTTT. Translated: CASSGGPGTDTQYF. The rearrangement links TRBV5-8 to TRBJ2-3; D might be TRBD1 or TRBD2, each matching 6 bases. This CDR3 region has 14 residues. V shed 4 bases and J shed 3 bases, with 12 bases lying between them. The germline CDR1 and CDR2 sequences are SGHTS and YDEGEE.

The chain employs TRBV19 and TRBJ1-4; D is unresolved. With 7 bases removed from V and 3 bases from J, the gap between germline ends came to 12 bases. The CDR3 contains 14 residues. CDR1 is LNHDA, CDR2 SQIVND, per germline (reference sequence). CDR3 sequence: CASNVGVANEKLFF. DNA of the CDR3: TGTGCCAGTAATGTTGGGGTGGCTAATGAAAAACTGTTTTTT.

This clone was picked up one time. This chain uses TRBV6-6 with TRBJ1-6, with D uncertain. There are 16 residues in the CDR3. Germline values: CDR1 MNHNY, CDR2 SVGAGI (reference sequence). V was cut by 4 bases and J by 7 bases, with 17 bases left in between. CDR3 nucleotides: TGTGCCAGCAGTTCCCAACACCAAGAGGGAAATTCACCCCTCCACTTT. Its translation is CASSSQHQEGNSPLHF.

This sequence joins TRBV15 and TRBJ1-2; the D is unclear. Germline V gene data show CDR1 as LNHNV and CDR2 as YYDKDF (reference sequence). The CDR3 is 12 amino acids. Between the trimmed V and J ends, which lost 4 bases and 5 bases, there was a span of 8 bases. In DNA, the CDR3 is TGTGCCACCAGCACAGATAATTATGGCTACACCTTC. This gives the protein CATSTDNYGYTF.

Regarding this clone: Other DNA sequences of this sample code for an identical CDR3. The chain carries TRBV6-5 and TRBJ2-2; 7 positions match TRBD1. There are 13 residues in the CDR3. J lost 1 base, V lost 8 bases, and 1 base had no gene match. The V gene's germline CDR1 is MNHEY and CDR2 SVGAGI. CDR3 sequence reads: CASRTGNTGELFF. In DNA form, the CDR3 reads TGTGCCAGCCGGACAGGGAACACCGGGGAGCTGTTTTTT.

This clone was counted between two and nine times. The rearrangement uses TRBV4-2 and TRBJ2-5, with 8 bases matching TRBD2. V was clipped by 0 bases and J by 2 bases; unmatched bases: 8. The CDR3 is 17 residues long. Germline-derived CDR1 and CDR2 are LGHNA and YNFKEQ. For the CDR3, the DNA is TGTGCCAGCAGCCAAGATAGGAGCGGGGGATCACAAGAGACCCAGTACTTC. Amino acid sequence: CASSQDRSGGSQETQYF.

Here the CDR3 DNA reads TGTGCCAGCAGCCAAGTGGCGGGGGGGCCCGGGGAGCTGTTTTTT. It specifies CASSQVAGGPGELFF. The chain combines TRBV14 with TRBJ2-2; the match to TRBD2 covers 9 bases. V shed 1 base, J shed 6 bases, and the junction held 3 bases outside the gene matches. Germline V CDR1 and CDR2: SGHDN, FVKESK. This CDR3 spans 15 amino acids. Looking up the rest from reference TRBV14 and TRBJ2-2 gives the full variable domain: EAGVTQFPSHSVIEKGQTVTLRCDPISGHDNLYWYRRVMGKEIKFLLHFVKESKQDESGMPNNRFLAERTGGTYSTLKVQPAELEDSGVYFCASSQVAGGPGELFFGEGSRLTVL.

The gene calls are TRBV12-3 or TRBV12-4 and TRBJ2-3; 8 nucleotides align to TRBD2. This CDR3 contains 13 residues. V lost 5 bases to trimming and J lost 4 bases; unmatched junction nucleotides: 2. The CDR3 nucleotides are TGTGCCAGCAGTAGGACTAGCCCAGATACGCAGTATTTT. It specifies CASSRTSPDTQYF.

The J gene is TRBJ2-3, the V gene TRBV7-3, with 9 bases that match TRBD2. The length of the CDR3 is 14 residues. Trimming removed 5 bases from V and 0 bases from J; junction bases left unmatched: 0. From germline, CDR1 is SGHTA and CDR2 FQGTGA. The CDR3 coding sequence is TGTGCCAGCAGCCTAGCGGGGAGCACAGATACGCAGTATTTT. This codes for CASSLAGSTDTQYF. Using reference TRBV7-3 and TRBJ2-3 for the parts outside the CDR3, the full variable domain is GAGVSQTPSNKVTEKGKYVELRCDPISGHTALYWYRQSLGQGPEFLIYFQGTGAADDSGLPNDRFFAVRPEGSVSTLKIQRTERGDSAVYLCASSLAGSTDTQYFGPGTRLTVL.